The present TCR beta chain was sequenced within a study of a mutant IDH1 vaccine in newly diagnosed glioma. Time point defined: baseline, week 1 (first vaccination visit). As to treatment: pre-vaccination baseline after standard-of-care therapy. Assay used: immunoSEQ multiplex PCR; TCRdb lists only in-frame clones, some missing. The sample contains over 75,000 clones, over 85% of which appear only once. Germline assignment: CDR1 SGHTA and CDR2 FQGTGA. The V gene lost 5 bases and the J gene lost 4 bases, with 17 bases spanning the gap. The CDR3 runs to 16 residues. The receptor comes from a woman aged 45-59 years with glioma. This chain joins TRBV7-3 and TRBJ2-2, with D perhaps assigned TRBD1 or TRBD2 (7 bases each). Source: PBMCs, taken from a glioma patient treated with radiotherapy, temozolomide or both. CDR3 region: CASSPPGGETTGELFF. CDR3 nucleotides: TGTGCCAGCAGCCCACCAGGGGGGGAGACCACCGGGGAGCTGTTTTTT.